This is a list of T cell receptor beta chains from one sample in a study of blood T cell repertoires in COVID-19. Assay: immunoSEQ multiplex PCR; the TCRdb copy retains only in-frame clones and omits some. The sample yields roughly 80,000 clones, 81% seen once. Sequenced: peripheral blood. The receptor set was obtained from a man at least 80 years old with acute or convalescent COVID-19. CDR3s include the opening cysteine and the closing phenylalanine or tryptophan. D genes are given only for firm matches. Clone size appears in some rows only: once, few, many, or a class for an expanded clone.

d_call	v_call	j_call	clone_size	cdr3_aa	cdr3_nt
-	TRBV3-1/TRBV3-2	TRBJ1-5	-	CASSQGAGVQPQHF	TGTGCCAGCAGCCAAGGGGCAGGGGTTCAGCCCCAGCATTTT
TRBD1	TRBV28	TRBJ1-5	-	CASQTGRTGQGNQPQHF	TGTGCCAGCCAGACAGGGCGGACAGGGCAAGGCAATCAGCCCCAGCATTTT
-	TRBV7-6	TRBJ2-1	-	CASSLEGFSYNEQFF	TGTGCCAGCAGCTTAGAGGGGTTCTCCTACAATGAGCAGTTCTTC
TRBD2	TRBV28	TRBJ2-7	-	CASQRTSGSSYEQYF	TGTGCCAGCCAACGGACTAGCGGGAGCTCCTACGAGCAGTACTTC
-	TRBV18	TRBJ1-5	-	CASSQIGAGSNQPQHF	TGTGCCAGCTCACAAATAGGAGCGGGGTCCAATCAGCCCCAGCATTTT
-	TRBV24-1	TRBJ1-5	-	CATSATAFNQPQHF	TGTGCCACCAGTGCGACAGCCTTCAATCAGCCCCAGCATTTT
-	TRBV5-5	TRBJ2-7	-	CASSLQDYEQYF	TGTGCCAGCAGTCTACAGGACTACGAGCAGTACTTC
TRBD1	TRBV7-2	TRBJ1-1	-	CASSLGGTGLNTEAFF	TGTGCCAGCAGCTTAGGGGGGACAGGGTTGAACACTGAAGCTTTCTTT
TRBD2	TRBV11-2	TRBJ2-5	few	CASSLYSGSRSETQYF	TGTGCCAGCAGCTTGTACAGCGGGAGTCGGTCAGAGACCCAGTACTTC
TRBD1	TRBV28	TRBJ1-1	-	CASSRTGGSMYTEAFF	TGTGCCAGCAGTCGGACAGGGGGCTCGATGTACACTGAAGCTTTCTTT
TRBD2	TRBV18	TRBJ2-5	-	CASSIGRVETQYF	TGTGCCAGCTCAATAGGGAGGGTAGAGACCCAGTACTTC
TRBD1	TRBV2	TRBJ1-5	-	CASSPMGQDNQPQHF	TGTGCCAGCAGCCCGATGGGACAGGATAATCAGCCCCAGCATTTT
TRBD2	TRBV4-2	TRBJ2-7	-	CASSQGSGSYEQYF	TGTGCCAGCAGCCAAGGTAGCGGGAGTTACGAGCAGTACTTC
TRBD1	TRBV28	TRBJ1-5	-	CASTPGQGSQPQHF	TGTGCCTCTACTCCGGGACAGGGGAGTCAGCCCCAGCATTTT
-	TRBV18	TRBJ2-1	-	CASSPEQGHKFF	TGTGCCAGCTCACCCGAACAGGGACACAAGTTCTTC
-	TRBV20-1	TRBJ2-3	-	CSASLGTDTQYF	TGCAGTGCTAGTCTTGGCACAGATACGCAGTATTTT
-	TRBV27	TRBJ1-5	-	CASSPQGINQPQHF	TGTGCCAGCAGTCCGCAGGGGATAAATCAGCCCCAGCATTTT
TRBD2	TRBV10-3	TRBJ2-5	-	CAISEPGLAGETQYF	TGTGCCATCAGTGAGCCGGGACTAGCGGGAGAGACCCAGTACTTC
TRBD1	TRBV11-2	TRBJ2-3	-	CASSLADRVWLYF	TGTGCCAGCAGCTTAGCCGACAGGGTTTGGTTGTATTTT
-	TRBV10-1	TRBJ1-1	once	CASSESKYGGPEEAFF	TGCGCCAGCAGTGAGTCGAAATACGGCGGCCCCGAGGAAGCTTTCTTT
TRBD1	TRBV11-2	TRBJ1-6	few	CASSLGGTGGNSLHF	TGTGCCAGCAGCTTAGGGGGGACAGGGGGCAACTCACTCCACTTT
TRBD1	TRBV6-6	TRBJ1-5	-	CASSYRTGDYQPQHF	TGTGCCAGCAGTTACCGGACAGGAGATTATCAGCCCCAGCATTTT
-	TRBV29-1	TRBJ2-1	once	CSVEDRPGGRNEQFF	TGCAGCGTTGAAGATCGGCCCGGAGGGCGGAATGAGCAGTTCTTC
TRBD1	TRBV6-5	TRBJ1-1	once	CASRRTGGTEAFF	TGTGCCAGCAGACGGACAGGGGGCACTGAAGCTTTCTTT
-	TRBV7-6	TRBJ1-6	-	CASSADSIGPLHF	TGTGCCAGCAGCGCGGACAGTATAGGACCCCTCCACTTT
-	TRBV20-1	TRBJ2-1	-	CSATQYNEQFF	TGCAGTGCTACGCAGTACAATGAGCAGTTCTTC
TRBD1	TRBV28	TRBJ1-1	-	CASSRQGAWTEAFF	TGTGCCAGCAGTCGACAGGGGGCTTGGACTGAAGCTTTCTTT
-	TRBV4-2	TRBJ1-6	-	CASSQVLRGSSYNSPLHF	TGTGCCAGCAGCCAAGTCCTCAGGGGAAGCTCCTATAATTCACCCCTCCACTTT
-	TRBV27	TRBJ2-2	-	CASSSYRAGELFF	TGTGCCAGCAGTTCCTACAGGGCCGGGGAGCTGTTTTTT
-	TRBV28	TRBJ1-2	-	CASSLEHYGYTF	TGTGCCAGCAGTTTAGAGCACTATGGCTACACCTTC
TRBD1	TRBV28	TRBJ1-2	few	CASSLLDRGSGYTF	TGTGCCAGCAGTCTCCTTGACAGGGGGTCTGGCTACACCTTC
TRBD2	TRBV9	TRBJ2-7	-	CASSVSSGSYEQYF	TGTGCCAGCAGCGTCTCTAGCGGTTCCTACGAGCAGTACTTC
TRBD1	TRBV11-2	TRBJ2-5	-	CASSSIQGYQETQYF	TGTGCCAGCAGCTCTATACAGGGGTACCAAGAGACCCAGTACTTC
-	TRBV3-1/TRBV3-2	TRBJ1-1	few	CASSQDQGLETEAFF	TGTGCCAGCAGCCAAGATCAGGGTTTGGAAACTGAAGCTTTCTTT
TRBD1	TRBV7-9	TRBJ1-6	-	CASSFRDRGYSPLHF	TGTGCCAGCAGCTTCCGGGACAGGGGGTATTCACCCCTCCACTTT
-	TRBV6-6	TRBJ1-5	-	CASRQDLNQPQHF	TGTGCCAGCAGACAGGACCTCAATCAGCCCCAGCATTTT
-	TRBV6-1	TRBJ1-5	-	CASSEITGNQPQHF	TGTGCCAGCAGTGAAATAACAGGGAATCAGCCCCAGCATTTT
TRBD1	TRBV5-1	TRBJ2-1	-	CASSAGQGMNEQFF	TGCGCCAGCAGCGCGGGACAGGGGATGAATGAGCAGTTCTTC
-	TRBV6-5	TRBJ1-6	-	CASGGAFSDSPLHF	TGTGCCAGCGGGGGGGCGTTCTCTGATTCACCCCTCCACTTT
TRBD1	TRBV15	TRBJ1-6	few	CATSRERDRGGSPLHF	TGTGCCACCAGCAGAGAGCGTGACAGGGGAGGTTCACCCCTCCACTTT
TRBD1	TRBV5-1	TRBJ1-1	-	CASNLKGQGSEAFF	TGCGCCAGCAACCTAAAGGGACAGGGATCCGAAGCTTTCTTT
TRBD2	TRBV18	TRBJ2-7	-	CASSRAGDGREQYF	TGTGCCAGCTCACGGGCGGGAGACGGGCGCGAGCAGTACTTC
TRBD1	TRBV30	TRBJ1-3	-	CAWSRQGQISGNTIYF	TGTGCCTGGAGCCGACAGGGCCAGATATCTGGAAACACCATATATTTT
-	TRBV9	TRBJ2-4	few	CASSAGLAKNIQYF	TGTGCCAGCAGCGCCGGTTTAGCCAAAAACATTCAGTACTTC
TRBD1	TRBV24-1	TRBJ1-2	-	CATRQGDYGYTF	TGTGCCACCCGACAGGGGGACTATGGCTACACCTTC
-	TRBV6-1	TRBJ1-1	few	CASSEEGFRRLNTEAFF	TGTGCCAGCAGTGAAGAGGGGTTTAGGAGACTGAACACTGAAGCTTTCTTT
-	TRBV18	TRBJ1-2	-	CASSPDLSGNYGYTF	TGTGCCAGCTCACCGGACCTCTCGGGGAACTATGGCTACACCTTC
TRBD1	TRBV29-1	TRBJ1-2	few	CSVWTGQDHTF	TGCAGCGTATGGACAGGCCAAGATCACACCTTC
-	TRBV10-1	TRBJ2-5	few	CASGTQGTKGTQYF	TGCGCCAGCGGGACGCAAGGGACAAAGGGGACCCAGTACTTC
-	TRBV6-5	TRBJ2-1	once	CASSPTPTYNEQFF	TGTGCCAGCAGTCCTACGCCTACCTACAATGAGCAGTTCTTC
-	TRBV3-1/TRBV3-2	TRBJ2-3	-	CASSQLTDTQYF	TGTGCCAGCAGCCAACTAACAGATACGCAGTATTTT
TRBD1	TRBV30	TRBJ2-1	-	CAWSGQGFEQFF	TGTGCCTGGAGTGGACAGGGCTTCGAGCAGTTCTTC
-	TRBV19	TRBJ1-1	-	CASSIVGAVGTEAFF	TGTGCCAGTAGTATAGTAGGAGCGGTTGGAACTGAAGCTTTCTTT
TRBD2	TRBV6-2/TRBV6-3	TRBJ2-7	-	CASSSALSGRRYEQYF	TGTGCCAGCAGTTCAGCCCTTAGCGGGAGAAGGTACGAGCAGTACTTC
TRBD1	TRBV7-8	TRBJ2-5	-	CASSIGQGQTQYF	TGTGCCAGCAGCATAGGACAGGGACAGACCCAGTACTTC
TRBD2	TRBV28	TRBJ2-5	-	CASSLAGAGEETQYF	TGTGCCAGCAGTCTCGCAGGAGCGGGGGAAGAGACCCAGTACTTC
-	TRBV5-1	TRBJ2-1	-	CASSRSPTSPLSSYNEQFF	TGCGCCAGCAGCCGTAGCCCGACTAGTCCACTCAGCTCCTACAATGAGCAGTTCTTC
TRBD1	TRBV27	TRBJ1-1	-	CASSLIFRGADTEAFF	TGTGCCAGCAGTTTAATTTTCAGGGGGGCGGACACTGAAGCTTTCTTT
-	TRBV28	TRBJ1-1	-	CASSFRGPTEAFF	TGTGCCAGCAGTTTCAGGGGACCCACTGAAGCTTTCTTT